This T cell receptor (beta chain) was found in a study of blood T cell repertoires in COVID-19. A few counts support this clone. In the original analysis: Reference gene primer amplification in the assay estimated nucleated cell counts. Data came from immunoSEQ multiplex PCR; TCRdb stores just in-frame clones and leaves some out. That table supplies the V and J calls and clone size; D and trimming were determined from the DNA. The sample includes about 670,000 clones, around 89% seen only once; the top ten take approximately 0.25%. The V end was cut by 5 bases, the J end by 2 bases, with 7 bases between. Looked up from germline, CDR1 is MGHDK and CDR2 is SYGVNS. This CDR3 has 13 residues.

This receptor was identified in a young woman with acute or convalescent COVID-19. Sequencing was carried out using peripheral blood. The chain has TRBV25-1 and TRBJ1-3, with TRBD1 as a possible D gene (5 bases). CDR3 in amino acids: CASSQGAGNTIYF. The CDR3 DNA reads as TGTGCCAGCAGTCAGGGTGCTGGAAACACCATATATTTT.